Listed below are T cell receptor beta chains from one sample, sequenced in a study of cytomegalovirus exposure and HLA in healthy donors. Here immunoSEQ multiplex PCR was the method, and the copy in TCRdb shows in-frame clones only, minus some. The profile shows under 150,000 clones, around 80% of them singletons. Material for sequencing was PBMCs. The receptors shown here come from a man aged 35-49 years in good health and CMV-seropositive. The CDR3 runs from the conserved cysteine through the conserved F or W. A D gene is named only where the DNA matches it firmly. Some rows mark clone size as missing; the rest say once, few, many or name a class of expanded clone.

V gene: TRBV18; D gene: TRBD1; clone size: -; J gene: TRBJ1-2; CDR3 protein: CASSPRDRDYGYTF; CDR3 DNA: TGTGCCAGCTCACCCCGCGACAGGGACTATGGCTACACCTTC
V gene: TRBV2; D gene: TRBD2; clone size: -; J gene: TRBJ2-7; CDR3 protein: CASSESLAGGHYEQYF; CDR3 DNA: TGTGCCAGCAGTGAATCCCTAGCGGGGGGACACTACGAGCAGTACTTC
V gene: TRBV6-5; D gene: TRBD1; clone size: -; J gene: TRBJ2-7; CDR3 protein: CASSYRGTGLYYEQYF; CDR3 DNA: TGTGCCAGCAGTTACCGGGGGACAGGCCTCTACTACGAGCAGTACTTC
V gene: TRBV5-1; D gene: TRBD1; clone size: -; J gene: TRBJ2-2; CDR3 protein: CASRGTGSTGELFF; CDR3 DNA: TGCGCCAGCAGGGGGACAGGAAGCACCGGGGAGCTGTTTTTT
V gene: TRBV7-9; D gene: -; clone size: -; J gene: TRBJ2-5; CDR3 protein: CASSQRGGRETQYF; CDR3 DNA: TGTGCCAGCAGCCAGCGAGGAGGACGGGAGACCCAGTACTTC
V gene: TRBV7-2; D gene: -; clone size: -; J gene: TRBJ2-5; CDR3 protein: CASSLQGGQETQYF; CDR3 DNA: TGTGCCAGCAGCCTTCAAGGAGGCCAAGAGACCCAGTACTTC
V gene: TRBV7-8; D gene: -; clone size: -; J gene: TRBJ1-1; CDR3 protein: CASKTGLENTEAFF; CDR3 DNA: TGTGCCAGCAAGACAGGCCTCGAGAACACTGAAGCTTTCTTT
V gene: TRBV5-1; D gene: -; clone size: -; J gene: TRBJ2-2; CDR3 protein: CASSARVQGLVNTGELFF; CDR3 DNA: TGCGCCAGCAGCGCGCGAGTTCAGGGGTTGGTAAACACCGGGGAGCTGTTTTTT
V gene: TRBV7-2; D gene: TRBD1; clone size: -; J gene: TRBJ1-5; CDR3 protein: CASSRQGGNQPQHF; CDR3 DNA: TGTGCCAGCAGCCGACAGGGAGGCAATCAGCCCCAGCATTTT
V gene: TRBV6-6; D gene: TRBD1; clone size: -; J gene: TRBJ2-7; CDR3 protein: CASSALGTGNYEQYF; CDR3 DNA: TGTGCCAGCAGTGCACTTGGGACAGGGAATTACGAGCAGTACTTC
V gene: TRBV2; D gene: TRBD1; clone size: few; J gene: TRBJ1-1; CDR3 protein: CASRDRGRGTEAFF; CDR3 DNA: TGTGCCAGCAGGGACAGGGGGCGAGGTACTGAAGCTTTCTTT
V gene: TRBV7-9; D gene: TRBD1; clone size: -; J gene: TRBJ1-1; CDR3 protein: CASSSERGQGTEAFF; CDR3 DNA: TGTGCCAGCAGCTCCGAACGGGGACAGGGCACTGAAGCTTTCTTT
V gene: TRBV5-1; D gene: -; clone size: -; J gene: TRBJ2-7; CDR3 protein: CASRGGSYEQYF; CDR3 DNA: TGCGCCAGCAGAGGGGGATCCTACGAGCAGTACTTC
V gene: TRBV28; D gene: -; clone size: -; J gene: TRBJ2-7; CDR3 protein: CASSSPLGALFYEQYF; CDR3 DNA: TGTGCCAGCAGTTCCCCTCTGGGGGCTTTATTCTACGAGCAGTACTTC
V gene: TRBV11-2; D gene: -; clone size: -; J gene: TRBJ2-7; CDR3 protein: CASSFTRDSYEQYF; CDR3 DNA: TGTGCCAGCAGCTTCACTCGGGACTCCTACGAGCAGTACTTC
V gene: TRBV6-1; D gene: -; clone size: few; J gene: TRBJ1-5; CDR3 protein: CASRKTGPQPQHF; CDR3 DNA: TGTGCCAGCAGGAAGACAGGCCCCCAGCCCCAGCATTTT
V gene: TRBV11-1; D gene: TRBD1; clone size: -; J gene: TRBJ1-1; CDR3 protein: CASSSGQGVGITEAFF; CDR3 DNA: TGTGCCAGCAGCTCGGGACAGGGTGTCGGTATAACTGAAGCTTTCTTT
V gene: TRBV19; D gene: -; clone size: -; J gene: TRBJ1-4; CDR3 protein: CASYPTGSTNEKLFF; CDR3 DNA: TGTGCCAGCTATCCTACAGGGTCGACTAATGAAAAACTGTTTTTT
V gene: TRBV27; D gene: -; clone size: -; J gene: TRBJ2-3; CDR3 protein: CASSTDTNSLTDTQYF; CDR3 DNA: TGTGCCAGCAGTACCGACACAAATTCATTGACAGATACGCAGTATTTT